These T cell receptor beta chains were read from a single sample in a study of human T cells and chemical hapten exposure. TCRdb reprocessed the RACE reads with MiXCR, giving one entry per CDR3 protein. The profile covers under 300,000 distinct CDR3 sequences, with over 8% appearing a single time and 2% to 2.5% taken by the ten largest. This specimen was whole blood, taken in connection with sensitization to the hapten diphenylcyclopropenone (DPC). The receptors come from a woman aged 40 to 50 with alopecia areata. Some clones in this sample may be carry-over from other donors' samples. Each CDR3 is given with its conserved first and last residue. The order of the fields is V gene, clone size, D gene, J gene, CDR3 DNA, CDR3 protein. D genes are given only for firm matches. Only part of the rows carry a size: once, few, many, or a class if the clone is expanded.

>TRBV25-1|-|-|TRBJ2-5
TGTGCCAGCAGTAACTACAGGGCAGCGTACGGCCAAGAGACCCAGTACTTC
CASSNYRAAYGQETQYF
>TRBV12-3/TRBV12-4|-|-|TRBJ2-5
TGTGCCAGCAGTTTAATGGGGGTAGAGACCCAGTACTTC
CASSLMGVETQYF
>TRBV6-2/TRBV6-3|few|TRBD2|TRBJ2-3
TGTGCCAGCAGCAGATCCGGGACTACAAAGAAAGATACGCAGTATTTT
CASSRSGTTKKDTQYF
>TRBV7-2|-|TRBD2|TRBJ2-1
TGTGCCAGCAGCGTAGTGGGACTAGGATACAATGAGCAGTTCTTC
CASSVVGLGYNEQFF
>TRBV29-1|many|-|TRBJ2-2
TGCAGCGTTGAAGACCAGGAGGGGACCGGGGAGCTGTTTTTT
CSVEDQEGTGELFF
>TRBV6-6|few|TRBD1|TRBJ2-5
TGTGCCAGCAGAACGGGACAGGGAGCCGGGGAGACCCAGTACTTC
CASRTGQGAGETQYF
>TRBV28|-|-|TRBJ2-3
TGTGCCAGCAGTACCCCCCTACTACTCACAGATACGCAGTATTTT
CASSTPLLLTDTQYF
>TRBV12-3/TRBV12-4|-|-|TRBJ2-7
TGTGCCAGCAGTTTCCCGGCGCGGACAGATGGGTACGAGCAGTACTTC
CASSFPARTDGYEQYF
>TRBV28|few|-|TRBJ1-4
TGTGCCAGCAGTTCAGAGGGGCGATCCTCAAGGGAAAAACTGTTTTTT
CASSSEGRSSREKLFF
>TRBV7-2|-|-|TRBJ2-3
TGTGCCAGCAGCTTACAGGGGCCGGCAGATACGCAGTATTTT
CASSLQGPADTQYF
>TRBV20-1|-|TRBD2|TRBJ2-1
TGCAGTGCTAGTGGGACTAGCTACAATGAGCAGTTCTTC
CSASGTSYNEQFF
>TRBV7-9|-|TRBD2|TRBJ2-1
TGTGCCAGCAGCTACGCTAGCGGGACATACAATGAGCAGTTCTTC
CASSYASGTYNEQFF
>TRBV7-2|-|TRBD2|TRBJ2-3
TGTGCCAGCAGGGGACTAGCGGGAGCATCAGATACGCAGTATTTT
CASRGLAGASDTQYF
>TRBV7-9|-|-|TRBJ1-2
TGTGCCAGCAGCCCCAGGGGCGAAGGCTACACCTTC
CASSPRGEGYTF
>TRBV5-1|-|TRBD2|TRBJ2-3
TGCGCCAGCAGCCCTACGACTAGCGGAACAGATACCCAGTATTTT
CASSPTTSGTDTQYF
>TRBV12-3/TRBV12-4|few|-|TRBJ2-7
TGTGCCAGCAGTGCCACAGGGACAAATTACGAGCAGTACTTC
CASSATGTNYEQYF
>TRBV27|few|-|TRBJ2-7
TGTGCCAGCAGTCGGAGCCAGGACAGCATCTTCTACGAGCAGTACTTC
CASSRSQDSIFYEQYF
>TRBV10-3|few|-|TRBJ2-6
TGTGCCATCAGTGAGCCCGGTGGGGCCAACGTCCTGACTTTC
CAISEPGGANVLTF
>TRBV5-1|-|TRBD1|TRBJ2-1
TGCGCCAGCAGCTTGTATACAGGGGGCAATGAGCAGTTCTTC
CASSLYTGGNEQFF
>TRBV5-1|few|TRBD2|TRBJ2-1
TGCGCCAGCACGGCGGGAGGCTCCTACAATGAGCAGTTCTTC
CASTAGGSYNEQFF
>TRBV20-1|many|TRBD1|TRBJ2-2
TGCAGTGCTAGGAGCGTGGACAGGGGCGCGAACACCGGGGAGCTGTTTTTT
CSARSVDRGANTGELFF
>TRBV11-2|-|TRBD2|TRBJ2-2
TGTGCCAGCAGTCCCGGGACTAGCGGGAGGGCCGTCGACACCGGGGAGCTGTTTTTT
CASSPGTSGRAVDTGELFF
>TRBV12-3/TRBV12-4|-|-|TRBJ1-2
TGTGCCAGCAGTTTAGGAGCACACTATGGCTACACCTTC
CASSLGAHYGYTF
>TRBV6-6|few|-|TRBJ2-7
TGTGCCAGCAGTTACCGGGGTTTAGAGGGTTGGAGCTCCTACGAGCAGTACTTC
CASSYRGLEGWSSYEQYF
>TRBV29-1|many|TRBD2|TRBJ2-3
TGCAGCGTTGGGGGCGAGGCGGGAGGGCCCGGAGATACGCAGTATTTT
CSVGGEAGGPGDTQYF
>TRBV28|few|TRBD2|TRBJ2-1
TGTGCCAGCAGTAGGCTACTAGCGGGAGACTCCAATGAGCAGTTCTTC
CASSRLLAGDSNEQFF
>TRBV3-1|-|-|TRBJ1-5
TGTGCCAGCAGCCACCGGAGTAATCAGCCCCAGCATTTT
CASSHRSNQPQHF
>TRBV12-1|-|-|TRBJ1-2
TGTGCCAGCAGCTTTCCCAGCCCCTATGGCTACACCTTC
CASSFPSPYGYTF
>TRBV5-1|-|-|TRBJ1-1
TGCGCCAGCAGCACAGGGCTCACTGAAGCTTTCTTT
CASSTGLTEAFF
>TRBV28|few|-|TRBJ2-2
TGTGCCAGCAGTTTGGACTTCTCCGTAAAGGGGGAGCTGTTTTTT
CASSLDFSVKGELFF
>TRBV6-2/TRBV6-3|-|-|TRBJ1-5
TGTGCCAGCAGCGAAACAGGGAGCCATCAGCCCCAGCATTTT
CASSETGSHQPQHF
>TRBV7-2|-|TRBD2|TRBJ2-1
TGTGCCAGCAGCCCAGTCGGGACTAGCGATGAGCAGTTCTTC
CASSPVGTSDEQFF
>TRBV12-3/TRBV12-4|-|-|TRBJ1-3
TGTGCCAGCAGTCTGATCGGGAACACCATATATTTT
CASSLIGNTIYF
>TRBV7-2|once|-|TRBJ2-7
TGTGCCAGCGGCCCGGTCCCCCTGACAGGCTACGAGCAGTACTTC
CASGPVPLTGYEQYF
>TRBV6-1|-|TRBD2|TRBJ2-3
TGTGCCAGCAGTGAATACGGGGTAGCGGGAGGGCCAAGCACAGATACGCAGTATTTT
CASSEYGVAGGPSTDTQYF
>TRBV12-3/TRBV12-4|few|-|TRBJ1-4
TGTGCCGGCGCTGTTGGAACTAATGAAAAACTGTTTTTT
CAGAVGTNEKLFF
>TRBV9|-|TRBD2|TRBJ2-5
TGTGCCCCAACCGCTCGACTAGCGGGAGGGGAGACCCAGTACTTC
CAPTARLAGGETQYF
>TRBV28|many|-|TRBJ1-3
TGTGCCGCGGGGGGAACCTCTGGAAACACCATATATTTT
CAAGGTSGNTIYF
>TRBV21-1|-|-|TRBJ2-2
TGTGCCAGCAGCAAAGCGTCGGACAGTGCTTCACCGAACACCGGGGAGCTGTTTTTT
CASSKASDSASPNTGELFF
>TRBV7-2|few|TRBD2|TRBJ2-1
TGTGCCAGCAGCCTGAATGGCCCACTAGCGGGTCGAAATGAGCAGTTCTTC
CASSLNGPLAGRNEQFF
>TRBV7-9|-|-|TRBJ1-2
TGTGCCAGCAGCTACGTGGAGTCTTCTAACTATGGCTACACCTTC
CASSYVESSNYGYTF
>TRBV5-1|-|TRBD1|TRBJ2-5
TGCGCCAGCAGCTTGGCCGTGACAGGGAGTGGGGAGACCCAGTACTTC
CASSLAVTGSGETQYF